This TCR beta chain was sequenced for a study of blood T cells in healthy people across ages. Study outcomes and limitations: While age rose, TCR beta diversity per million T cells dropped in a roughly linear way.

The authors ran a second PCR of about 7 to 12 cycles using a sample-barcoded 5' primer and a J-beta primer mix. There were at least 2.5 million CDR3-containing paired-end reads obtained from each sample. TCRdb processed the 5' RACE reads anew with MiXCR; each CDR3 protein has one entry. The data show 650,000 to 1,000,000 distinct CDR3 sequences, about 37% seen once. The length of the CDR3 is 14 residues. In germline, CDR1 is MNHEY, CDR2 SVGEGT. Trimming shortened V by 4 bases and J by 2 bases, and 10 bases separated the two germline ends. This clonotype was picked up a small number of times. Its antigen is not identified. No fewer than 7 million PBMCs went into each sample.

The material sequenced was blood. This rearrangement joins TRBV6-2 or TRBV6-3 to TRBJ2-3; no clear D. This sequence was found in a man aged 18 to 30 in good health. The CDR3 bases are TGTGCCAGCAGTTGGGGTGAGGACACAGATACGCAGTATTTT. This translates into CASSWGEDTDTQYF.